This paragraph reports one T cell receptor (beta chain). No antigen is known for it. The CDR3 consists of 15 residues. V was cut by 4 bases and J by 5 bases, with 18 bases left in between. Germline V gene sequence: CDR1 GTSNPN, CDR2 SVGIG (reference sequence). The sample comes from a study of chemoradiotherapy in HPV16-positive cancers. General study results and limits: In HPV16-positive patients, HPV-responsive T-cell expansion tracked better recurrence-free survival.

Generated by immunoSEQ multiplex PCR, the TCRdb table keeps only in-frame clones and is missing some. The repertoire has a few thousand clones, around 67% of them found once; the top ten carry more than 25%. The sample in question was tumor tissue, obtained from a patient who underwent chemoradiotherapy. The chain couples TRBV30 to TRBJ1-5; TRBD1 is a possible D gene (6 bases). This receptor was taken from a human donor with HPV-associated anogenital cancer. This CDR3 is CAWTSKGGTYQPQHF. The CDR3 DNA sequence: TGTGCCTGGACCTCCAAAGGGGGGACTTATCAGCCCCAGCATTTT.